Below are 21 T cell receptor beta chains sequenced from a single sample in a study of identical twins. Via MiXCR, TCRdb re-called the 5' RACE reads, giving one row per CDR3 protein. The sample has 250,000 to 300,000 distinct CDR3 sequences, 7.5% to 9.5% seen once. The same data also went into a second study, on yellow fever vaccine responses in identical twins.

What was sequenced was CD8+ T cells sorted from blood. The receptor source for this set is a woman aged 18 to 35 in good health.

The chain is built from TRBV11-2 and TRBJ2-7; the D is unclear. CDR3 length: 13 residues. V was trimmed by 1 base and J by 6 bases, leaving 10 bases between them. Germline V gives CDR1 SGHAT, CDR2 FQNNGV. CDR3 amino acids: CASSLVFDGEQYF. DNA of the CDR3: TGTGCCAGCAGCTTAGTGTTCGACGGCGAGCAGTACTTC.

This clonotype was counted a few times. CDR3: CATSEPGTTVADTQYF. CDR3 in DNA: TGTGCCACCAGTGAGCCCGGGACAACGGTGGCAGATACGCAGTATTTT. The chain joins TRBV24-1 to TRBJ2-3; TRBD1 is a possible D gene (6 bases). CDR1 and CDR2 (germline): KGHDR, SFDVKD. The CDR3 extends over 16 amino acids. The ends were cut back, 4 bases at V and 4 bases at J, with 17 bases in the middle.

This clonotype has a handful of counts. The chain is built from TRBV14 and TRBJ2-3; D is possibly TRBD1 (5 bases). Germline V gene lookup returns CDR1 SGHDN and CDR2 FVKESK. With 3 bases removed from V and 4 bases from J, the gap between germline ends came to 14 bases. The CDR3 is 15 residues long. The CDR3 region has the DNA TGTGCCAGCAGCCACCTCACCCAAGGGGCAGATACGCAGTATTTT. Its protein is CASSHLTQGADTQYF.

This clonotype was counted ten times or more. The chain links TRBV12-3 or TRBV12-4 to TRBJ2-1, with D maybe TRBD1 (5 bases). Trimming took 8 bases from V and 8 from J, leaving 13 bases between them. The CDR3 sequence is 12 residues long. CDR3 in DNA: TGTGCCAGCGGAACCAGGGATGATGAGCAGTTCTTC. Encoded protein: CASGTRDDEQFF.

This clonotype was detected a few times. The chain uses TRBV12-3 or TRBV12-4 and TRBJ2-7; 7 positions agree with TRBD1. Unmatched junction bases numbered 8, after V lost 6 bases and J lost 3 bases. The CDR3 is 14 amino acids. In nucleotides, the CDR3 is TGTGCCAGCAGGGGGGACAGCGCGAACTACGAGCAGTACTTC. Residues: CASRGDSANYEQYF.

In nucleotides, the CDR3 is TGTGCCATCAAGGGGGCTAGCGGAAACTACGAGCAGTACTTC. Translating gives CAIKGASGNYEQYF. This chain joins TRBV10-3 and TRBJ2-7; D tentatively fits TRBD1 or TRBD2 (7 bases each). The ends were cut back, 7 bases at V and 3 bases at J, with 16 bases in the middle. There are 14 residues in the CDR3. From germline, CDR1 is ENHRY and CDR2 SYGVKD.

V usage is TRBV9 and J usage is TRBJ1-2, with TRBD1 matching over 7 bases. V gave up 3 bases and J gave up 3 bases; unmatched junction bases: 5. CDR1 and CDR2 from the germline V gene are SGDLS and YYNGEE. The length of the CDR3 is 14 residues. The CDR3 reads CASSAGTGDYGYTF. CDR3 nucleotides: TGTGCCAGCAGCGCCGGAACAGGGGACTATGGCTACACCTTC.

The sample holds a few counts of this clonotype. The rearrangement uses TRBV24-1 and TRBJ1-4; possible D gene TRBD1, 6 bases. The germline gives CDR1 KGHDR, CDR2 SFDVKD. This CDR3 has 12 residues. CDR3: CACGDISEKLFF. The DNA of the CDR3 is TGTGCATGTGGGGACATAAGCGAAAAACTGTTTTTT.

This clonotype occurred a few times. The chain couples TRBV14 to TRBJ2-3, with a possible D match to TRBD2 (5 bases). Trimming removed 0 bases at V and 0 bases at J, with 13 bases between. Germline V gene lookup returns CDR1 SGHDN and CDR2 FVKESK. The CDR3 is 17 residues long. CDR3 bases: TGTGCCAGCAGCCAAGATCTCACCGGGGATAGCACAGATACGCAGTATTTT. It codes for CASSQDLTGDSTDTQYF.

Only a few counts were recorded for this clonotype. This rearrangement joins TRBV12-3 or TRBV12-4 to TRBJ1-1, with 7 nucleotides matching TRBD1. Trimming removed 7 bases from V and 0 bases from J; junction bases left unmatched: 8. The CDR3 length is 15 residues. CDR3 coding DNA: TGTGCCAGCACCGGAAGACAGGGCCTGAACACTGAAGCTTTCTTT. The encoded protein is CASTGRQGLNTEAFF.

The rearrangement uses TRBV6-1 and TRBJ1-4; D gene uncertain. The length of the CDR3 is 14 residues. The germline V and J ends were trimmed by 8 bases and 2 bases, with 12 bases remaining between them. Germline CDR1 MNHNS, CDR2 SASEGT. The DNA of the CDR3 is TGTGCCAGCGGGCACTCAAGGACTAATGAAAAACTGTTTTTT. This sequence encodes CASGHSRTNEKLFF.

The chain uses TRBV11-2 and TRBJ2-1, with 13 positions matching TRBD2. The germline gives CDR1 SGHAT, CDR2 FQNNGV. The CDR3 covers 17 residues. Unmatched junction bases numbered 9, after V lost 5 bases and J lost 5 bases. The CDR3: CASSRPPGLAGNNEQFF. The CDR3 coding sequence is TGTGCCAGCAGCCGACCACCGGGACTAGCGGGGAACAATGAGCAGTTCTTC.

This clonotype was counted ten times or more. The chain uses TRBV20-1 and TRBJ1-5; D not resolved. Germline V gene data show CDR1 as DFQATT and CDR2 as SNEGSKA (reference sequence). Between the trimmed V and J ends, which lost 0 bases and 3 bases, there was a span of 6 bases. The CDR3 consists of 13 residues. DNA for the CDR3: TGCAGTGCTAGAGAAAGGACCAATCAGCCCCAGCATTTT. Its translation: CSARERTNQPQHF.

The J gene is TRBJ1-1, the V gene TRBV30; tentatively, D is TRBD1 (6 bases). Trimming removed 3 bases from V and 3 bases from J, with 11 bases in between. From germline, CDR1 is GTSNPN and CDR2 SVGIG (reference sequence). This CDR3 has 13 residues. As DNA, the CDR3 is TGTGCCTGGAGCAGTACAGGGTACACTGAAGCTTTCTTT. It encodes CAWSSTGYTEAFF.

Many counts were recorded for this clonotype. The V gene is TRBV5-1, the J gene TRBJ2-3; D may be TRBD2 (5 bases). CDR3 length: 15 amino acids. The germline V gene encodes CDR1 SGHRS and CDR2 YFSETQ. Deletions cut 0 bases from V and 4 bases from J, with 12 bases between. The CDR3 sequence is CASSLAEGSADTQYF. The CDR3 nucleotides are TGCGCCAGCAGCTTGGCCGAAGGGAGCGCAGATACGCAGTATTTT.

This clonotype has a handful of counts. The chain links TRBV2 to TRBJ2-7, with D unresolved. Germline V gene sequence: CDR1 SNHLY, CDR2 FYNNEI. The CDR3 covers 10 residues. CDR3 bases: TGTGTTGCGCGTTCTCACGAGCAGTACTTC. The encoded protein is CVARSHEQYF.

This clonotype was detected only a few times. The rearrangement uses TRBV3-1 and TRBJ2-3; 11 bases fit TRBD2. This CDR3 is 18 amino acids long. Germline CDR1 is LGHDT and CDR2 is YNNKEL (reference sequence). The junction had 9 bases not matched to a gene; V was cut back by 4 bases and J by 0 bases. CDR3 sequence (DNA): TGTGCCAGCAGCCCAGCCCCTGGGACTAGCGGCAGCACAGATACGCAGTATTTT. It encodes CASSPAPGTSGSTDTQYF.

This clonotype was detected only a few times. This rearrangement joins TRBV29-1 to TRBJ1-1; the D is unclear. This CDR3 region has 13 residues. The V gene lost 0 bases and the J gene lost 3 bases, with 8 bases spanning the gap. The germline V gene encodes CDR1 SQVTM and CDR2 ANQGSEA. The CDR3 nucleotides are TGCAGCGTTGAAGATTCCCGGCACACTGAAGCTTTCTTT. As protein: CSVEDSRHTEAFF.

This clonotype showed up just a few times. The chain uses TRBV7-8 and TRBJ2-7; weak D call: TRBD1 (6 bases). The CDR3 totals 14 residues. CDR1 is SGHVS, CDR2 FQNEAQ, per germline. V lost 4 bases, J lost 3 bases, and 13 bases lay in between. This CDR3 reads CASSSRQANYEQYF. Written as DNA, the CDR3 is TGTGCCAGCAGCTCGCGACAGGCGAACTACGAGCAGTACTTC.

CDR3 sequence reads: CASSGSDPQKTAADSPLHF. The CDR3 DNA follows: TGTGCCAGCAGCGGGTCGGACCCACAGAAGACCGCGGCGGATTCACCCCTCCACTTT. The J gene is TRBJ1-6, the V gene TRBV9; D gene uncertain. CDR3 size: 19 residues. Trimming cost V 3 bases and J 8 bases, with 27 bases left between them. Germline assignment: CDR1 SGDLS and CDR2 YYNGEE.

In this sample, this clonotype turned up a few times. The chain employs TRBV12-3 or TRBV12-4 and TRBJ2-5; no reliable D call. This CDR3 is 13 amino acids long. The V gene lost 5 bases and the J gene lost 3 bases, with 10 bases spanning the gap. The CDR3 coding sequence is TGTGCCAGCAGTCCCTGGGCGAAAGAGACCCAGTACTTC. Amino acid sequence: CASSPWAKETQYF.